The 30 T cell receptor beta chains below were found in one sample sequenced in a study of blood T cell repertoires in COVID-19. TCRdb keeps only in-frame clones here, not all; method: immunoSEQ multiplex PCR. The sample holds more than 350,000 clones, more than 75% seen once. Material for sequencing was PBMCs or T cells enriched from blood (not recorded which). These receptors were collected from a woman aged 45-65 years who had recovered from COVID-19.

The chain is built from TRBV5-1 and TRBJ1-2; possible D gene TRBD1, 6 bases. Trimming took off 4 bases at V and 4 bases at J, with 14 bases between the two ends. The CDR3 runs to 14 residues. Germline assignment: CDR1 SGHRS and CDR2 YFSETQ. The CDR3, as DNA: TGCGCCAGCAGCCCGGATGCGGGGGCCTATGGCTACACCTTC. Encoded protein: CASSPDAGAYGYTF.

In this sample, this clone turned up once. The chain recombines TRBV4-3 with TRBJ2-3, with 10 bases matching TRBD2. The CDR3 length is 16 residues. From germline, CDR1 is LGHNA and CDR2 YSLEER. The V segment lost 0 bases and the J segment 10 bases; nucleotides outside the gene matches: 10. Written as DNA, the CDR3 is TGCGCCAGCAGCCAAGATACTAGCGGGGCCTCCCAGGCGCAGTATTTT. Translating gives CASSQDTSGASQAQYF.

The V gene is TRBV7-9, the J gene TRBJ2-1; 14 bases fit TRBD2. Germline V gene lookup returns CDR1 SEHNR and CDR2 FQNEAQ (reference sequence). The CDR3 has 18 residues. Losses at the gene ends were 3 bases for V and 3 bases for J; bases not matched to a gene: 7. The DNA of the CDR3 is TGTGCCAGCAGCTTGGGGACTAGCGGGGGTTACCACTACAATGAGCAGTTCTTC. Protein: CASSLGTSGGYHYNEQFF.

The sample holds a few counts of this clone. The chain is built from TRBV2 and TRBJ2-7; D uncertain. Germline values: CDR1 SNHLY, CDR2 FYNNEI. V lost 4 bases to trimming and J lost 0 bases, with 7 bases between them. This CDR3 has 13 amino acids. The DNA of the CDR3 is TGTGCCAGCAGTGTGTATAGCTCCTACGAGCAGTACTTC. This translates into CASSVYSSYEQYF. The entire variable domain, with the rest obtained from reference TRBV2 and TRBJ2-7, is as follows: EPEVTQTPSHQVTQMGQEVILRCVPISNHLYFYWYRQILGQKVEFLVSFYNNEISEKSEIFDDQFSVERPDGSNFTLKIRSTKLEDSAMYFCASSVYSSYEQYFGPGTRLTVT.

The rearrangement links TRBV19 to TRBJ1-6, with D perhaps matching TRBD1 (6 bases). The germline V gene has CDR1 LNHDA and CDR2 SQIVND (reference sequence). V was shortened by 5 bases and J by 2 bases, with 10 bases between the two germline ends. CDR3 size: 15 residues. The chain's CDR3 is CASSPRQAYNSPLHF. The DNA of the CDR3 is TGTGCCAGTAGTCCCCGACAGGCCTATAATTCACCCCTCCACTTT.

This clone is a singleton in its sample. V is TRBV7-9 and J is TRBJ1-6; 7 bases map to TRBD1. CDR1 and CDR2 (germline): SEHNR, FQNEAQ (reference sequence). This CDR3 has 15 residues. The junction had 5 bases not matched to a gene; V was cut back by 2 bases and J by 7 bases. The CDR3 reads CASSLWGQPNSPLHF. DNA for the CDR3: TGTGCCAGCAGCTTATGGGGACAGCCCAATTCACCCCTCCACTTT.

This chain's CDR3 is CASSFLGTGYREQYF. The CDR3 coding sequence is TGTGCCAGCAGTTTTTTAGGGACAGGGTATCGTGAGCAGTACTTC. V and J are TRBV28 and TRBJ2-7, with TRBD1 matching over 9 bases. Germline V gene lookup returns CDR1 MDHEN and CDR2 SYDVKM. There are 15 residues in the CDR3. With V trimmed by 3 bases and J by 7 bases, 10 bases remained unmatched.

The rearrangement joins TRBV13 to TRBJ2-1; 8 bases map to TRBD2. The CDR3 runs 15 residues. Trimming removed 1 base from V and 7 bases from J; junction bases left unmatched: 6. Germline CDR1 and CDR2: PRHDT and FYEKMQ (reference sequence). CDR3 sequence: CASSLAGGLGNEQFF. CDR3 nucleotides: TGTGCCAGCAGCTTAGCGGGGGGGCTTGGGAATGAGCAGTTCTTC. Supplemented by reference TRBV13 and TRBJ2-1, the full variable domain reads AAGVIQSPRHLIKEKRETATLKCYPIPRHDTVYWYQQGPGQDPQFLISFYEKMQSDKGSIPDRFSAQQFSDYHSELNMSSLELGDSALYFCASSLAGGLGNEQFFGPGTRLTVL.

The V call is TRBV7-9, the J call TRBJ2-2; a weak D match, TRBD1 (5 bases). V lost 5 bases and J lost 1, with 17 bases in between. The CDR3 contains 17 residues. Looked up from germline, CDR1 is SEHNR and CDR2 is FQNEAQ (reference sequence). CDR3 in amino acids: CASSAIGHWENTGELFF. The CDR3 DNA follows: TGTGCCAGCAGCGCTATCGGACATTGGGAGAACACCGGGGAGCTGTTTTTT. The complete variable domain, with remaining parts taken from reference TRBV7-9 and TRBJ2-2, reads DTGVSQNPRHKITKRGQNVTFRCDPISEHNRLYWYRQTLGQGPEFLTYFQNEAQLEKSRLLSDRFSAERPKGSFSTLEIQRTEQGDSAMYLCASSAIGHWENTGELFFGEGSRLTVL.

The rearrangement uses TRBV7-9 and TRBJ1-4; tentatively, D is TRBD1 (6 bases). The CDR3 is made up of 17 amino acids. Germline CDR1 reads SEHNR; CDR2 reads FQNEAQ (reference sequence). V gave up 1 base and J gave up 4 bases, with 16 bases separating them. The chain's CDR3 is CASSLGQDPRINEKLFF. In DNA form, the CDR3 reads TGTGCCAGCAGCTTAGGACAGGACCCACGAATTAATGAAAAACTGTTTTTT.

The V gene is TRBV7-2, the J gene TRBJ2-7, with a possible D match to TRBD1 (6 bases). CDR3 length: 15 amino acids. The germline V and J ends were trimmed by 2 bases and 3 bases, with 14 bases remaining between them. Germline loops: CDR1 SGHTA, CDR2 FQGNSA. CDR3 in amino acids: CASSLLHLGGYEQYF. The CDR3 DNA sequence: TGTGCCAGCAGCTTACTCCACTTAGGGGGCTACGAGCAGTACTTC.

The chain couples TRBV5-1 to TRBJ1-6, with D perhaps matching TRBD1 (5 bases). Deletions cut 4 bases from V and 6 bases from J, with 14 bases between. The CDR3 runs 15 residues. Germline CDR1 reads SGHRS; CDR2 reads YFSETQ. CDR3 protein: CASSPEQGGNSPLHF. DNA of the CDR3: TGCGCCAGCAGCCCGGAGCAGGGTGGTAATTCACCCCTCCACTTT.

This CDR3 reads CAWSVGGPAGGYTF. The CDR3 DNA follows: TGTGCCTGGAGTGTGGGGGGACCCGCAGGTGGCTACACCTTC. The chain couples TRBV30 to TRBJ1-2; TRBD1 might be the D (5 bases). CDR3 length: 14 amino acids. V was pared by 0 bases and J by 7 bases, with 15 bases between. The germline CDR1 and CDR2 sequences are GTSNPN and SVGIG (reference sequence).

The CDR3 spells CASRPGLEADTQYF. The CDR3 DNA follows: TGTGCCAGCAGGCCGGGACTAGAAGCAGATACGCAGTATTTT. The chain is built from TRBV6-5 and TRBJ2-3; 8 bases agree with TRBD2. CDR3 length: 14 residues. The V and J ends lost 6 bases and 4 bases, in that order; junction bases with no gene match: 6. The germline V gene encodes CDR1 MNHEY and CDR2 SVGAGI.

This chain joins TRBV28 and TRBJ2-1; a possible D gene is TRBD2 (6 bases). The germline CDR1 and CDR2 sequences are MDHEN and SYDVKM. The CDR3 has 15 residues. Trimming pared 3 bases from V and 6 bases from J, leaving 15 bases between. The CDR3 DNA is TGTGCCAGCAGTTTCGGTCACGGGGGAAGCAATGAGCAGTTCTTC. Residues: CASSFGHGGSNEQFF.

This chain links TRBV3-1 (or the pseudogene TRBV3-2) with TRBJ1-6, with TRBD1 matching over 8 bases. V lost 4 bases to trimming and J lost 7 bases; unmatched junction nucleotides: 6. The CDR3 loop spans 15 amino acids. The V gene's germline CDR1 is LGHDT and CDR2 YNNKEL (reference sequence). This CDR3 reads CASSRWTGRNSPLHF. CDR3 DNA sequence: TGTGCCAGCAGCCGCTGGACAGGGAGAAATTCACCCCTCCACTTT.

The rearrangement joins TRBV3-1 (or the pseudogene TRBV3-2) to TRBJ2-3, with TRBD1 matching 8 bases. Losses at the gene ends were 4 bases for V and 2 bases for J; bases not matched to a gene: 5. Germline lookup yields CDR1 LGHDT and CDR2 YNNKEL (reference sequence). This CDR3 contains 15 residues. The CDR3 nucleotides are TGTGCCAGCAGCCCTCGACAGGGGATCACAGATACGCAGTATTTT. This codes for CASSPRQGITDTQYF.

The chain uses TRBV4-2 and TRBJ1-3; D is uncertain. V dropped 0 bases and J dropped 1 base, with 7 bases sitting between them. CDR3 length: 15 residues. Germline lookup yields CDR1 LGHNA and CDR2 YNFKEQ. The CDR3: CASSQDPPSGNTIYF. CDR3 DNA sequence: TGTGCCAGCAGCCAAGATCCCCCTTCTGGAAACACCATATATTTT.

This rearrangement joins TRBV7-2 to TRBJ1-1; TRBD1 agrees at 11 bases. The junction had 10 bases not matched to a gene; V was cut back by 3 bases and J by 4 bases. Per germline, CDR1 SGHTA and CDR2 FQGNSA. The CDR3 totals 17 residues. CDR3 nucleotides: TGTGCCAGCAGCTTCCTGACCCGGGACAGGGGGGTCACTGAAGCTTTCTTT. Translated: CASSFLTRDRGVTEAFF.

A single count supports this clone. The rearrangement joins TRBV19 to TRBJ1-1; D is unclear. V was cut by 3 bases and J by 4 bases, with 12 bases left in between. Germline V gene lookup returns CDR1 LNHDA and CDR2 SQIVND (reference sequence). CDR3 length: 14 residues. The CDR3 region has the DNA TGTGCCAGTAGTATCGTTGGAGGCCCCACTGAAGCTTTCTTT. Translated: CASSIVGGPTEAFF.

The V gene is TRBV11-2, the J gene TRBJ1-2; D is perhaps TRBD1 (6 bases). The CDR3 covers 16 residues. CDR1 and CDR2 (germline): SGHAT, FQNNGV. Trimming cost V 4 bases and J 8 bases, with 23 bases left between them. The CDR3: CASSSPLSLQGRGYTF. Here the CDR3 DNA reads TGTGCCAGCAGCTCACCCCTCAGCCTCCAGGGGCGAGGCTACACCTTC.

Here the CDR3 reads CATSRDRTGNEKLFF. DNA of the CDR3: TGTGCCACCAGCAGAGATAGGACAGGGAATGAAAAACTGTTTTTT. The chain recombines TRBV15 with TRBJ1-4; 8 nucleotides agree with TRBD1. Germline V CDR1 and CDR2: LNHNV, YYDKDF (reference sequence). This CDR3 has 15 amino acids. The trim removed 0 bases at V and 5 bases at J, leaving 2 bases unmatched.

This chain uses TRBV6-5 with TRBJ2-3; 7 bases map to TRBD1. The V and J ends lost 7 bases and 4 bases, in that order; junction bases with no gene match: 11. In germline, CDR1 is MNHEY, CDR2 SVGAGI. The length of the CDR3 is 15 residues. In DNA form, the CDR3 reads TGTGCCAGCACCCCGAGGGCAGGGGGACCAGATACGCAGTATTTT. Translating gives CASTPRAGGPDTQYF.

The chain links TRBV20-1 to TRBJ1-4; tentative D call: TRBD1 (6 bases). The V gene's germline CDR1 is DFQATT and CDR2 SNEGSKA (reference sequence). The CDR3 runs 11 residues. V lost 3 bases to trimming and J lost 8 bases, with 7 bases between them. The CDR3 DNA follows: TGCAGTGCTAGTAGGGGGGAAAAACTGTTTTTT. Amino acids: CSASRGEKLFF.

The rearrangement uses TRBV6-4 and TRBJ2-3; D is possibly TRBD2 (7 bases). The germline V gene encodes CDR1 MRHNA and CDR2 SNTAGT. The CDR3 is 14 amino acids. Trimming removed 8 bases from V and 4 bases from J, with 16 bases in between. CDR3 sequence (DNA): TGTGCCAGCGGACAATCGGGGGGCTCAGATACGCAGTATTTT. Its protein is CASGQSGGSDTQYF.

Concerning this clone: The sample carries other DNA sequences with the same CDR3. The chain recombines TRBV5-4 with TRBJ2-1; 7 positions match TRBD2. J gave up 7 bases and V 0 bases, and 1 base lay outside the gene matches. CDR3 size: 13 residues. CDR1 is SGHNT, CDR2 YYREEE, per germline (reference sequence). This CDR3 reads CASSLVGGNEQFF. The CDR3 nucleotides are TGTGCCAGCAGCTTGGTCGGGGGGAATGAGCAGTTCTTC. Complete variable domain (other parts from reference TRBV5-4 and TRBJ2-1): ETGVTQSPTHLIKTRGQQVTLRCSSQSGHNTVSWYQQALGQGPQFIFQYYREEENGRGNFPPRFSGLQFPNYSSELNVNALELDDSALYLCASSLVGGNEQFFGPGTRLTVL.

The rearrangement links TRBV6-1 to TRBJ1-2; D ambiguous. Germline V gene sequence: CDR1 MNHNS, CDR2 SASEGT. The CDR3 covers 13 residues. V shed 1 base and J shed 5 bases, with 8 bases lying between them. The CDR3 here is CASSEGSFYGYTF. In nucleotides, the CDR3 is TGTGCCAGCAGTGAAGGCAGTTTTTATGGCTACACCTTC.

The J gene is TRBJ2-2, the V gene TRBV12-3 or TRBV12-4; TRBD1 is a possible D gene (5 bases). The CDR3 is 13 amino acids. The V end lost 6 bases, the J end lost 7 bases, and 12 bases lay between the germline ends. The CDR3: CASSKGLGGELFF. Written as DNA, the CDR3 is TGTGCCAGCAGCAAGGGGCTGGGCGGGGAGCTGTTTTTT.

In this sample, this clone turned up a few times. The DNA for the CDR3 is TGTGCCAGCTCACCGCCACAGGGGGCGGGCTATGGCTACACCTTC. Protein sequence: CASSPPQGAGYGYTF. This sequence joins TRBV18 and TRBJ1-2, with 9 bases aligning to TRBD1. Trimming removed 3 bases from V and 4 bases from J; junction bases left unmatched: 6. Germline CDR1 is KGHSH and CDR2 is LQKENI. This CDR3 has 15 residues. The full variable domain, rest sourced from reference TRBV18 and TRBJ1-2, is NAGVMQNPRHLVRRRGQEARLRCSPMKGHSHVYWYRQLPEEGLKFMVYLQKENIIDESGMPKERFSAEFPKEGPSILRIQQVVRGDSAAYFCASSPPQGAGYGYTFGSGTRLTVV.

This clone was recorded only once. V gene TRBV19 combines with J gene TRBJ2-2; D is ambiguous. The V end was cut by 9 bases, the J end by 0 bases, with 8 bases between. The CDR3 loop spans 13 amino acids. Germline CDR1 is LNHDA and CDR2 is SQIVND (reference sequence). As DNA, the CDR3 is TGTGCCAGCCGGGTCCCGAACACCGGGGAGCTGTTTTTT. Its protein product is CASRVPNTGELFF.